The text below deals with one T cell receptor (beta chain). Clones were read by immunoSEQ multiplex PCR, and TCRdb kept only the in-frame ones, dropping some. This table has about 2.3 million clones, approximately 95% appearing once. The V end was cut by 0 bases, the J end by 3 bases, with 8 bases between. The CDR3 length is 14 residues. Germline CDR1 is MDHEN and CDR2 is SYDVKM. The data stem from a study of shared clonotypes between healthy human individuals. The V gene is TRBV28, the J gene TRBJ1-2, with D maybe TRBD1 (6 bases). The sequenced sample consisted of naive CD4+ T cells from PBMCs. Subset of the sample: CD45RA+ positively selected. The sequence was obtained from a young man in good health. Some clones in this sample may be carry-over from other donors' samples. CDR3 region: CASSLWSGDYGYTF. The CDR3 DNA sequence: TGTGCCAGCAGTTTATGGTCAGGGGACTATGGCTACACCTTC.